This T cell receptor (beta chain) stems from a study of T cell changes during pregnancy in multiple sclerosis. Method: immunoSEQ multiplex PCR; TCRdb's copy keeps in-frame clones and lacks some. The table records approximately 40,000 clones, more than 85% of them present only once. Germline trimming cut 3 bases from V and 3 bases from J; bases unmatched to any gene: 1. CDR1 and CDR2 from the germline V gene are MDHEN and SYDVKM. This CDR3 is built from 15 residues. This TCR was recovered from a female donor with multiple sclerosis, enrolled in a pregnancy study. The source was CD8+ T cells from peripheral blood mononuclear cells, collected in the third trimester of pregnancy. The V gene is TRBV28, the J gene TRBJ2-7, with 14 bases identical to TRBD2. In DNA form, the CDR3 reads TGTGCCAGCAGTTTGGGACTAGCGGGAGTCTACGAGCAGTACTTC. It is translated as CASSLGLAGVYEQYF.